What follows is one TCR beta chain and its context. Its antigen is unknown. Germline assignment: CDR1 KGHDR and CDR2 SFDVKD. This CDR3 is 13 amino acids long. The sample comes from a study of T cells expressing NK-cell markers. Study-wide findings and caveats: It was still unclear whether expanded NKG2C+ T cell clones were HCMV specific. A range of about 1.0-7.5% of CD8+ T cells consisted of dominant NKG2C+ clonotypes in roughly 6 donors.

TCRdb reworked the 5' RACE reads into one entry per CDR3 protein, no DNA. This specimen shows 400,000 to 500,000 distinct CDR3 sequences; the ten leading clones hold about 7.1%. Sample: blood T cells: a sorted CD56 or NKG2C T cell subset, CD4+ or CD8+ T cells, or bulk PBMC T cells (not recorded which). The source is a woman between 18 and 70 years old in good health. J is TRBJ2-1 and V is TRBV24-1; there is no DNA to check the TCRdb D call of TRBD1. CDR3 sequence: CATSDSARNEQFF.